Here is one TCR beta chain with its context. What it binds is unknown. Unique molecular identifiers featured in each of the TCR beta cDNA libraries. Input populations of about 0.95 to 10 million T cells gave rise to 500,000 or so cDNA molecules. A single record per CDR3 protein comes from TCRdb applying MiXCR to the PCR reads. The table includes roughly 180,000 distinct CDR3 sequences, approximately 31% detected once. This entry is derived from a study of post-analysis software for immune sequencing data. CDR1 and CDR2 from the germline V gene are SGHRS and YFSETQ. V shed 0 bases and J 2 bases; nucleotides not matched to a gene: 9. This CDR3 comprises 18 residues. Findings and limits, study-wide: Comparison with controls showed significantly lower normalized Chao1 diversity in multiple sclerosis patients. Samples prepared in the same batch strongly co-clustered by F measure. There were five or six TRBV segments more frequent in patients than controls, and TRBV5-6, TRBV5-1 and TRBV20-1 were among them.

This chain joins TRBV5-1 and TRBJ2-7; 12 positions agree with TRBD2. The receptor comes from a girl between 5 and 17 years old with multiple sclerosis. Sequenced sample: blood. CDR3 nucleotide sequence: TGCGCCAGCAGCTTGGATAGCCTAGCGGGAGGGCCGGCCTACGAGCAGTACTTC. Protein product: CASSLDSLAGGPAYEQYF.